A selection of T cell receptor beta chains follows, all from one sample in a study of T cells in Graves' hyperthyroidism and ophthalmopathy. TCRdb redid the calling of the multiplex PCR reads with MiXCR, one entry per CDR3 protein. Of roughly 35,000 distinct CDR3 sequences in the sample, about 52% are singletons; the top ten hold roughly 27%. The specimen sequenced was blood. The receptor set was obtained from a woman between 40 and 50 years old with Graves' ophthalmopathy. The CDR3 runs from the conserved cysteine through the conserved F or W. D genes are given only for firm matches. A clone size is listed for some rows: how often the clone was seen (once, few, many), or a class if it is expanded.

V gene: TRBV4-1; clone size: many; D gene: TRBD1; J gene: TRBJ2-7; CDR3 protein: CASSQEVTGTYEQYF; CDR3 DNA: TGCGCCAGCAGCCAAGAAGTGACAGGGACCTACGAGCAGTACTTC
V gene: TRBV20-1; clone size: .; D gene: TRBD1; J gene: TRBJ2-2; CDR3 protein: CSASDPGTGSAGELFF; CDR3 DNA: TGCAGTGCTAGCGACCCTGGGACAGGGTCGGCCGGGGAGCTGTTTTTT
V gene: TRBV2; clone size: many; D gene: TRBD1; J gene: TRBJ2-1; CDR3 protein: CASSRGQVSSYNEQFF; CDR3 DNA: TGTGCCAGCAGTCGAGGACAGGTGAGCTCCTACAATGAGCAGTTCTTC
V gene: TRBV29-1; clone size: .; D gene: TRBD1; J gene: TRBJ2-7; CDR3 protein: CSVGDRLILYEQYF; CDR3 DNA: TGCAGCGTTGGGGACAGGTTGATATTGTACGAGCAGTACTTC
V gene: TRBV9; clone size: .; D gene: .; J gene: TRBJ2-1; CDR3 protein: CASSVGIPSVYNEQFF; CDR3 DNA: TGTGCCAGCAGCGTAGGCATACCTAGCGTGTACAATGAGCAGTTCTTC
V gene: TRBV24-1; clone size: many; D gene: TRBD2; J gene: TRBJ2-1; CDR3 protein: CATSDSGRGGYSEQFF; CDR3 DNA: TGTGCCACCAGTGATTCGGGGCGGGGGGGCTACAGTGAGCAGTTCTTC
V gene: TRBV9; clone size: .; D gene: TRBD2; J gene: TRBJ2-5; CDR3 protein: CASSVGGGKETQYF; CDR3 DNA: TGTGCCAGCAGCGTAGGGGGGGGGAAAGAGACCCAGTACTTC
V gene: TRBV20-1; clone size: many; D gene: .; J gene: TRBJ1-3; CDR3 protein: CSAPSPTLSGNTIYF; CDR3 DNA: TGCAGTGCCCCATCTCCGACACTCTCTGGAAACACCATATATTTT
V gene: TRBV7-9; clone size: many; D gene: TRBD2; J gene: TRBJ2-3; CDR3 protein: CASSPGLALNTQYF; CDR3 DNA: TGTGCCAGCAGCCCGGGACTAGCGCTGAATACGCAGTATTTT
V gene: TRBV7-6; clone size: .; D gene: .; J gene: TRBJ1-4; CDR3 protein: CASISRVWWKLFF; CDR3 DNA: TGTGCCAGCATCTCGCGAGTCTGGTGGAAACTGTTTTTT
V gene: TRBV5-6; clone size: many; D gene: .; J gene: TRBJ2-3; CDR3 protein: CASSLAWNTDTQYF; CDR3 DNA: TGTGCCAGCAGCTTGGCCTGGAACACAGATACGCAGTATTTT
V gene: TRBV9; clone size: once; D gene: TRBD1; J gene: TRBJ1-2; CDR3 protein: CASSVGYRTGAANYGYTF; CDR3 DNA: TGTGCCAGCAGCGTTGGATACCGGACAGGGGCCGCTAACTATGGCTACACCTTC
V gene: TRBV7-6; clone size: .; D gene: .; J gene: TRBJ2-2; CDR3 protein: CASSFEADGTGELFF; CDR3 DNA: TGTGCCAGCAGCTTTGAAGCCGACGGCACAGGGGAGCTGTTTTTT
V gene: TRBV19; clone size: .; D gene: TRBD1; J gene: TRBJ1-2; CDR3 protein: CASKPTGTEGGYTF; CDR3 DNA: TGTGCCAGTAAGCCGACTGGGACAGAAGGTGGCTACACCTTC
V gene: TRBV19; clone size: .; D gene: .; J gene: TRBJ1-1; CDR3 protein: CASSDRLTDTQYFGPGTEAFF; CDR3 DNA: .
V gene: TRBV7-3; clone size: .; D gene: .; J gene: TRBJ2-5; CDR3 protein: CASSLTQGETQYF; CDR3 DNA: TGTGCCAGCAGCTTAACACAGGGAGAGACCCAGTACTTC
V gene: TRBV20-1; clone size: many; D gene: .; J gene: TRBJ1-1; CDR3 protein: CSALRGQNTEAFF; CDR3 DNA: TGCAGTGCTCTCCGGGGCCAAAACACTGAAGCTTTCTTT
V gene: TRBV11-2; clone size: many; D gene: TRBD1; J gene: TRBJ1-1; CDR3 protein: CASSLEQGADTEAFF; CDR3 DNA: TGTGCCAGCAGCTTAGAACAGGGGGCGGACACTGAAGCTTTCTTT
V gene: TRBV12-3/TRBV12-4; clone size: many; D gene: .; J gene: TRBJ2-7; CDR3 protein: CASSFGVGEQYF; CDR3 DNA: TGTGCCAGCAGTTTTGGAGTCGGCGAGCAGTACTTC
V gene: TRBV20-1; clone size: .; D gene: .; J gene: TRBJ2-3; CDR3 protein: CSARTNSYTDTQYF; CDR3 DNA: TGCAGTGCTAGGACTAACTCTTACACAGATACGCAGTATTTT
V gene: TRBV7-2; clone size: .; D gene: .; J gene: TRBJ1-1; CDR3 protein: CASSYLGGTEAFF; CDR3 DNA: TGTGCCAGCAGCTACCTAGGGGGAACTGAAGCTTTCTTT
V gene: TRBV28; clone size: few; D gene: TRBD2; J gene: TRBJ2-7; CDR3 protein: CASSIFEAGGDEQYF; CDR3 DNA: TGTGCCAGCAGCATATTTGAGGCGGGAGGGGACGAGCAGTACTTC
V gene: TRBV20-1; clone size: many; D gene: .; J gene: TRBJ2-5; CDR3 protein: CSARKGPAGGGETQYF; CDR3 DNA: TGCAGTGCTAGAAAGGGACCCGCCGGAGGAGGAGAGACCCAGTACTTC
V gene: TRBV7-2; clone size: .; D gene: .; J gene: TRBJ2-1; CDR3 protein: CASSQGGTWGEQFF; CDR3 DNA: TGTGCCAGCAGCCAAGGGGGGACCTGGGGCGAGCAGTTCTTC